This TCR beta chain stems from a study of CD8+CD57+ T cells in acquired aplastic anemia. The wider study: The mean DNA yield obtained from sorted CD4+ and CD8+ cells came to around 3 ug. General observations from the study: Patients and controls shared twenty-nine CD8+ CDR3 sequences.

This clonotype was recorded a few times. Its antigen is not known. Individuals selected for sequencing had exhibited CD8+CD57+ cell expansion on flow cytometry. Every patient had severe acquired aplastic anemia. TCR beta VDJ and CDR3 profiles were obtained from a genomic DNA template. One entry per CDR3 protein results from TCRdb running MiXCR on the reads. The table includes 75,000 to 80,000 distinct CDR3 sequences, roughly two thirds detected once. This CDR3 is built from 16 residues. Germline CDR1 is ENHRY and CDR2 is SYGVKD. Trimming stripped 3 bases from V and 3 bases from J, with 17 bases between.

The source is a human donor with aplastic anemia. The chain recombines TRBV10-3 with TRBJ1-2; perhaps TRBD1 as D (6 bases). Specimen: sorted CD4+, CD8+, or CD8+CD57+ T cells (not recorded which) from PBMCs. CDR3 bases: TGTGCCATCAGTGACCCTGGGCAGAGGGGGGACTATGGCTACACCTTC. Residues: CAISDPGQRGDYGYTF.